The subject of this entry is one T cell receptor beta chain. This sample is drawn from a study of blood T cell repertoires in COVID-19. On the study more broadly: COVID-19 samples collected from the United States, Italy and Spain covered acute and convalescent phases. PBMCs, B-cell-depleted T cells, or T cells provided the cDNA or gDNA that made up the material.

Authors' methods: Amplification with reference gene primers provided the estimates of nucleated cell counts. Produced via immunoSEQ multiplex PCR; TCRdb's table is partial and in-frame only. Clone size and V and J calls were adopted from that table, with D and trimming inferred from the DNA. The sample has roughly 55,000 clones, roughly four fifths seen once; the top ten hold about 1.8%. CDR1 is LGHDT, CDR2 YNNKEL, per germline (reference sequence). The V segment lost 0 bases and the J segment 3 bases; nucleotides outside the gene matches: 3. This CDR3 is built from 15 residues. The sequence was collected from a woman in her fifties or sixties with acute or convalescent COVID-19. The sample taken for sequencing was peripheral blood. V and J are TRBV3-1 (or the pseudogene TRBV3-2) and TRBJ1-1; TRBD1 matches at 8 bases. CDR3 DNA: TGTGCCAGCAGCCAAGATGCAGGGGGCGACACTGAAGCTTTCTTT. Its protein product is CASSQDAGGDTEAFF.